The 27 T cell receptor beta chains below were found in one sample sequenced in a study of cytomegalovirus exposure and HLA in healthy donors. PCR amplification relied on 60 Vbeta primers (plus 13 Jbeta primers). Repertoires were generated with immunoSEQ multiplex PCR, while TCRdb's copy carries only in-frame clones and drops some. The table includes 80,000 to 95,000 clones, more than 60% detected once. The sample taken for sequencing was PBMCs. Source of these receptors: a man aged 18 to 29 in good health and CMV-seropositive.

The V and J genes are TRBV6-1 and TRBJ1-1; D is unresolved. Trimming took 3 bases from V and 7 from J, leaving 6 bases between them. This CDR3 spans 11 amino acids. In germline, CDR1 is MNHNS, CDR2 SASEGT. The CDR3 is CASSDYSEAFF. CDR3 DNA: TGTGCCAGCAGTGACTATAGTGAAGCTTTCTTT.

V usage is TRBV4-1 and J usage is TRBJ2-1; D perhaps matches TRBD2 (6 bases). Germline CDR1 and CDR2: MGHRA and YSYEKL. The V gene lost 0 bases and the J gene lost 7 bases, with 16 bases spanning the gap. The CDR3 loop spans 16 amino acids. CDR3 protein: CASSQDFGREWNEQFF. CDR3 bases: TGCGCCAGCAGCCAAGATTTTGGTCGGGAGTGGAATGAGCAGTTCTTC.

This clone was found once. The chain links TRBV6-1 to TRBJ2-7; maybe TRBD2 (5 bases). Per the germline V gene, CDR1 is MNHNS and CDR2 is SASEGT. Trimming took off 3 bases at V and 0 bases at J, with 15 bases between the two ends. This CDR3 region has 16 residues. The CDR3: CASSDLSSGSSYEQYF. Here the CDR3 DNA reads TGTGCCAGCAGTGATCTCTCAAGCGGTAGCTCCTACGAGCAGTACTTC.

The V and J genes are TRBV2 and TRBJ2-3; D is undetermined. The V and J ends lost 4 bases and 9 bases respectively, with 11 bases between them. The germline V gene has CDR1 SNHLY and CDR2 FYNNEI. The CDR3 extends over 12 amino acids. CDR3: CASSAPTETQYF. In nucleotides, the CDR3 is TGTGCCAGCAGTGCGCCGACGGAGACGCAGTATTTT.

This chain uses TRBV10-3 with TRBJ2-2, with 7 nucleotides matching TRBD2. CDR1 ENHRY and CDR2 SYGVKD come from the germline V gene. V dropped 3 bases and J dropped 3; count of bases not matched to a gene: 4. CDR3 size: 15 residues. CDR3 sequence reads: CAISESSGDTGELFF. In DNA form, the CDR3 reads TGTGCCATCAGTGAATCTAGCGGAGACACCGGGGAGCTGTTTTTT.

The chain is built from TRBV5-1 and TRBJ1-2; D gene ambiguous. Trimming shortened V by 0 bases and J by 3 bases, and 9 bases separated the two germline ends. The CDR3 is 14 residues long. Germline assignment: CDR1 SGHRS and CDR2 YFSETQ. The CDR3 DNA sequence: TGCGCCAGCAGCTTGGTCCGCGGGGACTATGGCTACACCTTC. It yields the protein CASSLVRGDYGYTF.

V is TRBV27 and J is TRBJ2-7; the match to TRBD1 covers 11 bases. There are 14 residues in the CDR3. Per germline, CDR1 MNHEY and CDR2 SMNVEV (reference sequence). V lost 6 bases and J lost 4; bases outside the gene matches: 5. The CDR3 is CASRGQGDGYEQYF. For the CDR3, the DNA is TGTGCCAGCAGGGGACAGGGGGACGGATACGAGCAGTACTTC.

V is TRBV6-1 and J is TRBJ1-2; 8 nucleotides align to TRBD1. The CDR3 has 13 residues. V dropped 7 bases and J dropped 3; count of bases not matched to a gene: 4. From germline, CDR1 is MNHNS and CDR2 SASEGT. The CDR3 is CASTPTGDYGYTF. CDR3 in DNA: TGTGCCAGCACCCCGACAGGGGACTATGGCTACACCTTC.

The chain couples TRBV19 to TRBJ2-7; the D gene is possibly TRBD1 (5 bases). Germline V gene sequence: CDR1 LNHDA, CDR2 SQIVND (reference sequence). V lost 5 bases and J 5 bases, leaving 13 bases between the germline ends. The CDR3 runs to 13 residues. The CDR3 loop is CASSVPGIHEQYF. In DNA, the CDR3 is TGTGCCAGTAGTGTTCCAGGGATCCACGAGCAGTACTTC.

V usage is TRBV7-9 and J usage is TRBJ2-7, with D possibly being TRBD1 (5 bases). Germline CDR1 and CDR2: SEHNR and FQNEAQ (reference sequence). V gave up 5 bases and J gave up 2 bases, with 13 bases separating them. The CDR3 sequence is 14 residues long. Here the CDR3 DNA reads TGTGCCAGCAGCCCAGGGATGTCTACCTACGAGCAGTACTTC. Amino acids: CASSPGMSTYEQYF.

This clone was found a few times. This chain uses TRBV19 with TRBJ2-7; possibly TRBD2 for D (6 bases). Germline lookup yields CDR1 LNHDA and CDR2 SQIVND (reference sequence). V gave up 5 bases and J gave up 6 bases, with 17 bases separating them. The CDR3 extends over 14 amino acids. CDR3 sequence reads: CASSLRGGPGEQYF. For the CDR3, the DNA is TGTGCCAGTAGTCTAAGGGGAGGTCCTGGCGAGCAGTACTTC. Filled out from reference TRBV19 and TRBJ2-7, the complete variable domain reads DGGITQSPKYLFRKEGQNVTLSCEQNLNHDAMYWYRQDPGQGLRLIYYSQIVNDFQKGDIAEGYSVSREKKESFPLTVTSAQKNPTAFYLCASSLRGGPGEQYFGPGTRLTVT.

The CDR3 DNA reads TGTGCTAGTGCCCGAGCCCCAGGGATGGAAGAGACCCAGTACTTC. Translation gives CASARAPGMEETQYF. The chain links TRBV12-5 to TRBJ2-5, with a possible D match to TRBD1 (5 bases). Germline CDR1 reads LGHNT; CDR2 reads FRNRAP. Trimming shortened V by 7 bases and J by 3 bases, and 18 bases separated the two germline ends. The CDR3 length is 15 residues.

CDR3 protein: CASSYSWGWNQPQHF. CDR3 bases: TGTGCCAGCAGTTACTCATGGGGCTGGAATCAGCCCCAGCATTTT. The V call is TRBV6-5, the J call TRBJ1-5; weak D call: TRBD1 (5 bases). The CDR3 runs 15 residues. In germline, CDR1 is MNHEY, CDR2 SVGAGI. V was pared by 0 bases and J by 4 bases, with 10 bases between.

This chain connects TRBV11-2 to TRBJ1-3; possibly TRBD1 for D (6 bases). Trimming shortened V by 5 bases and J by 8 bases, and 16 bases separated the two germline ends. The CDR3 extends over 14 amino acids. Germline V gene sequence: CDR1 SGHAT, CDR2 FQNNGV. Here the CDR3 DNA reads TGTGCCAGCAGCCCGGAGATCAGGGGACACACCATATATTTT. Protein: CASSPEIRGHTIYF.

The chain employs TRBV5-1 and TRBJ1-1; no reliable D call. Trimming removed 4 bases from V and 0 bases from J, with 10 bases in between. CDR3 length equals 14 residues. In germline, CDR1 is SGHRS, CDR2 YFSETQ. CDR3 DNA: TGCGCCAGCAGCGAGAGAGGGTTGAACACTGAAGCTTTCTTT. Its translation is CASSERGLNTEAFF. Filled out from reference TRBV5-1 and TRBJ1-1, the complete variable domain reads KAGVTQTPRYLIKTRGQQVTLSCSPISGHRSVSWYQQTPGQGLQFLFEYFSETQRNKGNFPGRFSGRQFSNSRSEMNVSTLELGDSALYLCASSERGLNTEAFFGQGTRLTVV.

The gene calls are TRBV4-1 and TRBJ2-5; the D is unclear. The CDR3 runs to 12 residues. Germline V gene data show CDR1 as MGHRA and CDR2 as YSYEKL. Trimming pared 0 bases from V and 5 bases from J, leaving 4 bases between. Here the CDR3 reads CASSQDRETQYF. Written as DNA, the CDR3 is TGCGCCAGCAGCCAAGATCGGGAGACCCAGTACTTC.

This clone is a singleton in its sample. The V and J genes are TRBV21-1 and TRBJ1-5; the D segment call TRBD1 is taken from the table without a DNA check. TRBV21-1 is described as a pseudogene. CDR3 length equals 16 residues. CDR3 amino acids: CASSKARQGFDQPQHF. The DNA of the CDR3 is TGTGCCAGCAGCAAAGCAAGACAGGGATTCGATCAGCCCCAGCATTTT.

This clone was seen just once. V is TRBV27 and J is TRBJ2-7; 7 nucleotides match TRBD2. Germline V CDR1 and CDR2: MNHEY, SMNVEV (reference sequence). The CDR3 loop spans 13 amino acids. V lost 6 bases to trimming and J lost 4 bases; unmatched junction nucleotides: 6. The CDR3 reads CASSPRGGYEQYF. The CDR3 DNA is TGTGCCAGCAGCCCCCGGGGAGGGTACGAGCAGTACTTC.

This chain connects TRBV19 to TRBJ2-1; possibly TRBD2 for D (6 bases). Germline V gene lookup returns CDR1 LNHDA and CDR2 SQIVND (reference sequence). Trimming removed 1 base at V and 9 bases at J, with 13 bases between. CDR3 length: 14 amino acids. The DNA for the CDR3 is TGTGCCAGTAGTATAGTTGGAGGGGCCCCTGAGCAGTTCTTC. This sequence encodes CASSIVGGAPEQFF.

The genes are TRBV28 and TRBJ2-7; no clear D gene. Germline-derived CDR1 and CDR2 are MDHEN and SYDVKM. The CDR3 loop spans 13 amino acids. V was cut by 7 bases and J by 4 bases, with 14 bases left in between. CDR3 sequence: CASTWSLEYEQYF. DNA for the CDR3: TGTGCCAGCACCTGGAGTCTGGAGTACGAGCAGTACTTC. The whole variable domain, filled in from reference TRBV28 and TRBJ2-7, reads DVKVTQSSRYLVKRTGEKVFLECVQDMDHENMFWYRQDPGLGLRLIYFSYDVKMKEKGDIPEGYSVSREKKERFSLILESASTNQTSMYLCASTWSLEYEQYFGPGTRLTVT.

The V gene is TRBV2, the J gene TRBJ2-5; the D gene is possibly TRBD2 (7 bases). Trimming removed 4 bases at V and 4 bases at J, with 16 bases between. The CDR3 runs to 15 residues. Germline CDR1 SNHLY, CDR2 FYNNEI. The CDR3 loop is CASSGSGGGRETQYF. The CDR3 DNA reads TGTGCCAGCAGTGGTTCGGGGGGCGGACGAGAGACCCAGTACTTC.

The rearrangement joins TRBV5-1 to TRBJ1-4, with 7 bases that match TRBD1. The V and J ends lost 0 bases and 3 bases, in that order; junction bases with no gene match: 5. The CDR3 runs to 16 residues. Germline CDR1 and CDR2: SGHRS and YFSETQ. CDR3 coding DNA: TGCGCCAGCAGCTTGGGTTACAGGGGAGCTAATGAAAAACTGTTTTTT. Protein product: CASSLGYRGANEKLFF.

The chain carries TRBV29-1 and TRBJ2-1; 10 bases map to TRBD2. The V segment lost 8 bases and the J segment 9 bases; nucleotides outside the gene matches: 13. From germline, CDR1 is SQVTM and CDR2 ANQGSEA. The CDR3 runs to 14 residues. The CDR3 here is CSSARSGRAGEQFF. The CDR3 DNA reads TGCAGCTCTGCAAGGAGCGGGAGGGCCGGTGAGCAGTTCTTC.

The chain uses TRBV28 and TRBJ1-1; possibly TRBD1 for D (5 bases). This CDR3 contains 16 residues. Trimming left V 1 base short and J 5 bases short, with 17 bases between. Germline lookup yields CDR1 MDHEN and CDR2 SYDVKM. CDR3 nucleotides: TGTGCCAGCAGTTTATCGGGGGGTCGGGGTAGGACTGAAGCTTTCTTT. Translated: CASSLSGGRGRTEAFF.

This clone was seen once. The chain carries TRBV29-1 and TRBJ1-1, with D uncertain. Germline CDR1 reads SQVTM; CDR2 reads ANQGSEA. There are 10 residues in the CDR3. Deletions cut 7 bases from V and 2 bases from J, with 5 bases between. Written as DNA, the CDR3 is TGCAGCGGAGGTAACACTGAAGCTTTCTTT. This codes for CSGGNTEAFF.

CDR3 coding DNA: TGTGCCAGCAGTTACTCGGGACAGGGGATCCGAGTGGGGTTCTTC. Encoded protein: CASSYSGQGIRVGFF. The chain is built from TRBV6-5 and TRBJ2-1; 10 bases are a match to TRBD1. The junction had 11 bases not matched to a gene; V was cut back by 0 bases and J by 15 bases. This CDR3 region has 15 residues. The V gene's germline CDR1 is MNHEY and CDR2 SVGAGI.

This rearrangement joins TRBV6-1 to TRBJ2-3; TRBD2 aligns across 10 bases. This CDR3 region has 13 residues. Germline V gene lookup returns CDR1 MNHNS and CDR2 SASEGT. The junction had 2 bases not matched to a gene; V was cut back by 4 bases and J by 7 bases. This CDR3 is CASSGGLANTQYF. DNA of the CDR3: TGTGCCAGCAGTGGGGGACTAGCGAATACGCAGTATTTT.